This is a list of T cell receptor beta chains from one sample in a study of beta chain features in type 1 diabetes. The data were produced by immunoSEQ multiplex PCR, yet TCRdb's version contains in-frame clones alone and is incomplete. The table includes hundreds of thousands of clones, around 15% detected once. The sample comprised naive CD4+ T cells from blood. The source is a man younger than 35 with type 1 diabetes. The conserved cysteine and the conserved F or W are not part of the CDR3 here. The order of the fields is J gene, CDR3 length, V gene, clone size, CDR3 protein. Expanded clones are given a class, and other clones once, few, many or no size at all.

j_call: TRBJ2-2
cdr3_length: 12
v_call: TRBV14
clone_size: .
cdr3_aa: ASSQTFPTGELF

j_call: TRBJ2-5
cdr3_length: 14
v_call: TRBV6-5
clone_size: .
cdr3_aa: ASSYSQRTGQETQY

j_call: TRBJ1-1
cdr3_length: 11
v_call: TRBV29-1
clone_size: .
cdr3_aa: SVLGTPNTEAF

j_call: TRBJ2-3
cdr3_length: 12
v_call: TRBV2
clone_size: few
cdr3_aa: ASRRTVSTDTQY

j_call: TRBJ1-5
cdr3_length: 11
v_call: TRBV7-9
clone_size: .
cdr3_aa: ASSIQGGQPQH

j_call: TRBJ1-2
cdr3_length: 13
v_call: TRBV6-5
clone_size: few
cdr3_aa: ASSAPRGRGYGYT

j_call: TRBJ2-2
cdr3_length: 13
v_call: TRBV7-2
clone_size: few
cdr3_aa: ASTDRNQNTGELF

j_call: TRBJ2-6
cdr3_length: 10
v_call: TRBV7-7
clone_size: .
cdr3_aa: ALKTGANVLT

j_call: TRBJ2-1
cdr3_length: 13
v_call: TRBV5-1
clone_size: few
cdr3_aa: ASSLGLADYNEQF

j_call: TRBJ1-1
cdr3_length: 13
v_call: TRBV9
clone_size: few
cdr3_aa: ASSVVGQGYTEAF

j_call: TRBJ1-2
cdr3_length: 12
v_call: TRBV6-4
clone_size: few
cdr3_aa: ASSGSGMANGYT

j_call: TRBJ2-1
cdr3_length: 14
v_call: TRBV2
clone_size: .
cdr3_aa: ASRSRTGGDRNEQF

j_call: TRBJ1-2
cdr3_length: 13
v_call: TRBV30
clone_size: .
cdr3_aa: AWSAGHQINYGYT

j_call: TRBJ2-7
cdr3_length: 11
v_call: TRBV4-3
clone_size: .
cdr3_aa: ASSPAMRSEQY

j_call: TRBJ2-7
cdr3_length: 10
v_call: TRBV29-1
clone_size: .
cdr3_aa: SVYGTGGEQY

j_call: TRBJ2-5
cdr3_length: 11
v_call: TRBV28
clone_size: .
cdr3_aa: ASSFPGRETQY

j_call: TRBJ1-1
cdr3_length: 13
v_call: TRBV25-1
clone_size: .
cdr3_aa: ASSDAGTVNTEAF

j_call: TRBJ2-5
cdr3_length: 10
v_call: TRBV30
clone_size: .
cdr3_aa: AWSRRQETQY

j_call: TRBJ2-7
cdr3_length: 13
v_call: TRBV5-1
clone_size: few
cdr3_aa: ASRPTGTGLKEQY

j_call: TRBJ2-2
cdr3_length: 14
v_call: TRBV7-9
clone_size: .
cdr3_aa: AGQTSGGANTGELF

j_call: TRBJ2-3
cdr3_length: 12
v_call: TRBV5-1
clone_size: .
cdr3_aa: ASSSRTATDTQY

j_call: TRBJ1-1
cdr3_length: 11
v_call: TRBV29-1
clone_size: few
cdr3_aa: SVEAGVDTEAF

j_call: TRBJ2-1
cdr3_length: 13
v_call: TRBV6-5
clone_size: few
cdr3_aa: ASSSSGTGNNEQF

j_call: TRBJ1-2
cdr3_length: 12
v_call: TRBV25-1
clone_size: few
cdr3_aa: ASSAGQGNYGYT

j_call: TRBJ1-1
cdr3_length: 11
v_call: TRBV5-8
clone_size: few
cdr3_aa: ASSLLGQGEAF

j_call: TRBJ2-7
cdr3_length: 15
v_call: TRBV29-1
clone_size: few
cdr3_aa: SVEGTGTSGSAYEQY

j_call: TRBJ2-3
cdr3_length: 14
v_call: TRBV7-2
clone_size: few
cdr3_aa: ASSLVTSQPTDTQY

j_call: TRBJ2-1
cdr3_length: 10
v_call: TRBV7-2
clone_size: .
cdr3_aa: ASSQLNDEQF

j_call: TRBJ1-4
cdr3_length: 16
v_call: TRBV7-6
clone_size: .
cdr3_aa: ASSLGGIRGRPNEKLF

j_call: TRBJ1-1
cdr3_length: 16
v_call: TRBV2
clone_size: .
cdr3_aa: ASSDQLGARDMNTEAF

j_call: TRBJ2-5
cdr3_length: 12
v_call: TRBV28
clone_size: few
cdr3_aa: ASIDSYHQETQY

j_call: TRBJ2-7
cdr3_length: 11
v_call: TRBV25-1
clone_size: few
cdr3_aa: ASSKDIGYEQY

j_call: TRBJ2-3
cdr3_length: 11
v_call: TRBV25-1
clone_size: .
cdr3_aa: ASMRDGADTQY

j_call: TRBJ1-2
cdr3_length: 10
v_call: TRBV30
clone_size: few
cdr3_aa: AWRLMDYGYT

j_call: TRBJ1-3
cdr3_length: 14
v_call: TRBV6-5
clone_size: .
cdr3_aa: ASSYPGQISGNTIY

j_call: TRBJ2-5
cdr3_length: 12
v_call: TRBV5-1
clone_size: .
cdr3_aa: ASGGGQGQETQY

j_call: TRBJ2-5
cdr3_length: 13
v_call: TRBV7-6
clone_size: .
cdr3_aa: ASSPMASGRETQY

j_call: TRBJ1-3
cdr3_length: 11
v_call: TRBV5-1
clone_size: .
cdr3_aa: ASRTDSGNTIY

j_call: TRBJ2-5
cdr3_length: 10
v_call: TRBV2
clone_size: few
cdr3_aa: ALEAGQETQY

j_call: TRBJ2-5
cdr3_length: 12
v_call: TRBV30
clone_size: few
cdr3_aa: AWSVLGFQETQY

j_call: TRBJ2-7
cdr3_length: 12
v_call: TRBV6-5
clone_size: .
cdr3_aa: ASSQTGSSYEQY

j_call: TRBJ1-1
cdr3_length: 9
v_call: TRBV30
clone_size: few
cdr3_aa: AWSFNTEAF

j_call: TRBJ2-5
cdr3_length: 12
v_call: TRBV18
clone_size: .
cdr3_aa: ASSPQRGEETQY

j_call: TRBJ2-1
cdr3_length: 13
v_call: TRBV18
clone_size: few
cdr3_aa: ASSPQRERGDEQF

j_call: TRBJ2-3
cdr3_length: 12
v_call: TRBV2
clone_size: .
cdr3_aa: ASSHGTRTDTQY

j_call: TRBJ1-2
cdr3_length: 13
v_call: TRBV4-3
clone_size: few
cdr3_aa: ASSQVPEESYGYT

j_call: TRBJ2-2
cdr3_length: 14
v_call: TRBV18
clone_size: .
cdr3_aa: ASSPVLAGNTGELF

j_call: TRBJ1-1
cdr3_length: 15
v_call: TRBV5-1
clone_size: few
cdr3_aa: ASSLAEGIRSGTEAF

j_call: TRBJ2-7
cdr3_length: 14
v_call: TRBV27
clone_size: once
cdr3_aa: ASSLHPGQAAYEQY

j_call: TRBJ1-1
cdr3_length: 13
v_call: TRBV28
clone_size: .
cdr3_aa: ASSSGTAMNTEAF